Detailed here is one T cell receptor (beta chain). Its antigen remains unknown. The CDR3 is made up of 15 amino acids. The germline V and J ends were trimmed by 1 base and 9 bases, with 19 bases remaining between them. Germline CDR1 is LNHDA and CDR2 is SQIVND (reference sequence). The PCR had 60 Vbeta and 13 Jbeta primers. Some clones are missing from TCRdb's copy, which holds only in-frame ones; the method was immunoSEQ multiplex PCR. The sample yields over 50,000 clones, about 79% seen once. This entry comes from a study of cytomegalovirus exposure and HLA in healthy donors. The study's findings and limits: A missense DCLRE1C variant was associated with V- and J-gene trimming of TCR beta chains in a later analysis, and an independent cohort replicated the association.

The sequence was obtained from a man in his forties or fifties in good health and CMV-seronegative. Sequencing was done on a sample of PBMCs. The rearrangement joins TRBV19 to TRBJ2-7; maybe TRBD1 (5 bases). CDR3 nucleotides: TGTGCCAGTAGTATAGGAACGGGCCTGGGGCATAGGCAGTACGTC. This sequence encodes CASSIGTGLGHRQYV.